This T cell receptor beta chain emerged from a study of blood T cell repertoires in COVID-19. Study at large: From the United States, Italy and Spain came samples of acute and convalescent COVID-19.

This CDR3 is 14 amino acids long. The V and J ends lost 1 base and 6 bases respectively, with 12 bases between them. CDR1 is SGHTA, CDR2 FQGNSA, per germline. Using immunoSEQ multiplex PCR, the repertoire was profiled, and TCRdb retains in-frame clones only, with some absent. The sample has hundreds of thousands of clones, 83% seen once; the top ten hold about 2.5%. The gene calls are TRBV7-2 and TRBJ1-2, with D possibly matching TRBD1 (5 bases). The specimen was peripheral blood. This receptor was taken from a woman in her forties with active or convalescent COVID-19. Here the CDR3 reads CASSLGSTGDGYTF. The CDR3 nucleotides are TGTGCCAGCAGCTTAGGTTCCACAGGCGATGGCTACACCTTC.